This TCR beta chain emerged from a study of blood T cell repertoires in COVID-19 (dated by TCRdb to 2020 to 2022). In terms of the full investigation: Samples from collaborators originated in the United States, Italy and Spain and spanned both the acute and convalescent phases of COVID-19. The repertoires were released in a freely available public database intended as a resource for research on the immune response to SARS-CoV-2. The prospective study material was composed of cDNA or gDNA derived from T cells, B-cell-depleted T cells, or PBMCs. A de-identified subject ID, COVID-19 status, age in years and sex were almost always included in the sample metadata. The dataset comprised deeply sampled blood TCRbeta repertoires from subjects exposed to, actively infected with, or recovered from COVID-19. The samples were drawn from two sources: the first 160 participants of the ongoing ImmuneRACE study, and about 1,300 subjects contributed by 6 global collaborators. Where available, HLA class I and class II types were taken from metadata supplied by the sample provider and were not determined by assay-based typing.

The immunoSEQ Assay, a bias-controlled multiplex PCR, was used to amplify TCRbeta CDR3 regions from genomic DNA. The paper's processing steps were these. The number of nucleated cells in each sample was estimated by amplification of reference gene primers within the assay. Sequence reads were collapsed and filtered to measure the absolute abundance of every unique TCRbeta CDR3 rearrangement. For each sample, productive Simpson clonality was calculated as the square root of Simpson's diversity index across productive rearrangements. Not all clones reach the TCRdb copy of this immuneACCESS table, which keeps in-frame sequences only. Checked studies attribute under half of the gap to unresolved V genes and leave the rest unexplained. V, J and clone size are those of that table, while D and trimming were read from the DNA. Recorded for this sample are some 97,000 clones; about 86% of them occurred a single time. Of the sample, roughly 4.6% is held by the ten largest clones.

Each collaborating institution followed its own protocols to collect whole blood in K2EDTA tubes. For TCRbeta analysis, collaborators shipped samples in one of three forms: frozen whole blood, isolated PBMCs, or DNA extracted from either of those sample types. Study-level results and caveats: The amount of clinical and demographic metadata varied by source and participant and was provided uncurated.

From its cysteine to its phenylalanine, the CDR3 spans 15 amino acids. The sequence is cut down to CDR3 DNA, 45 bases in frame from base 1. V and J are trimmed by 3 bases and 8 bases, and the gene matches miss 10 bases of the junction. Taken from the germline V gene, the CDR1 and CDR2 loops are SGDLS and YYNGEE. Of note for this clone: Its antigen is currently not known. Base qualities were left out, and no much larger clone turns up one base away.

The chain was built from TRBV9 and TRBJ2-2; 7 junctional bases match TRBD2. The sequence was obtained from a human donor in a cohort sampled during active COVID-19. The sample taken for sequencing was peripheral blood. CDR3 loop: CASSALGGGAGELFF. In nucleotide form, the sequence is TGTGCCAGCAGCGCACTCGGGGGAGGGGCTGGGGAGCTGTTTTTT.